These T cell receptor beta chains were read from a single sample in a study of regulatory T cells in long-lasting Graves disease. TCRdb re-derived calls from the multiplex PCR reads in MiXCR, one entry per CDR3 protein. In the table there are a few hundred thousand distinct CDR3 sequences, around 24% of which are singletons. The sample was peripheral blood mononuclear cells (PBMCs), taken when the disease was refractory, from a patient treated with antithyroid drugs. The receptors come from a female donor with Graves disease. Each CDR3 is given with its conserved first and last residue. Fields, in order: CDR3 length, V gene, J gene, clone size, D gene, CDR3 protein, CDR3 DNA. The D gene is left open where the match is weak. Not every row has a clone size; where given, it reads once, few, many or a size class.

>17|TRBV6-5|TRBJ2-3|NA|NA
CASSYPTGLGGRNTQYF
TGTGCCAGCAGTTACCCTACTGGACTAGGGGGTAGGAATACGCAGTATTTT
>11|TRBV20-1|TRBJ1-1|many|NA
CSAREWTEAFF
TGCAGTGCTAGAGAGTGGACTGAAGCTTTCTTT
>18|TRBV3-1|TRBJ2-6|NA|TRBD2
CASSPEVAGVMGANVLTF
TGTGCCAGCAGCCCTGAAGTAGCGGGAGTTATGGGGGCCAACGTCCTGACTTTC
>17|TRBV3-1|TRBJ2-4|NA|TRBD1
CASSQVGDSLAKNIQYF
TGTGCCAGCAGCCAAGTGGGGGACAGCCTAGCCAAAAACATTCAGTACTTC
>14|TRBV7-6|TRBJ2-7|NA|NA
CASSLKERTYEQYF
TGTGCCAGCAGCTTAAAGGAACGAACTTACGAGCAGTACTTC
>15|TRBV7-2|TRBJ1-5|few|NA
CASSFGLNSNQPQHF
TGTGCCAGCAGCTTCGGCCTAAATAGCAATCAGCCCCAGCATTTT
>15|TRBV11-3|TRBJ2-1|NA|TRBD2
CASSKGTSGSNEQFF
TGTGCCAGCAGCAAGGGGACTAGCGGTTCCAATGAGCAGTTCTTC
>17|TRBV28|TRBJ2-2|NA|TRBD2
CAATRFSGRAGTGELFF
TGTGCCGCCACGAGATTTAGCGGGAGGGCGGGGACCGGGGAGCTGTTTTTT
>14|TRBV12-3/TRBV12-4|TRBJ1-6|few|NA
CASSVSGIHSPLHF
TGTGCCAGCAGTGTATCAGGGATTCATTCACCCCTCCACTTT
>15|TRBV30|TRBJ2-1|few|NA
CAWSVLRGAGDEQFF
TGTGCCTGGAGTGTATTACGGGGGGCAGGCGATGAGCAGTTCTTC
>13|TRBV29-1|TRBJ2-7|few|TRBD2
CSVWTSGRLEQYF
TGCAGCGTGTGGACTAGCGGGAGGCTCGAGCAGTACTTC
>15|TRBV12-3/TRBV12-4|TRBJ2-3|NA|TRBD2
CASSRGLAGGDTQYF
TGTGCCAGCAGTCGGGGACTAGCGGGAGGAGATACGCAGTATTTT
>16|TRBV9|TRBJ1-1|NA|TRBD1
CASSPGQGAGDTEAFF
TGTGCCAGCAGTCCGGGACAGGGGGCCGGGGACACTGAAGCTTTCTTT
>19|TRBV7-2|TRBJ2-1|NA|TRBD2
CAGSLMGLAGLNSYNEQFF
TGTGCCGGCAGCTTAATGGGACTAGCGGGACTCAACTCCTACAATGAGCAGTTCTTC
>13|TRBV6-1|TRBJ1-1|NA|NA
CASTHTGGTEAFF
TGTGCCAGCACCCACACCGGGGGCACTGAAGCTTTCTTT
>11|TRBV6-1|TRBJ2-7|NA|NA
CASSGFGEQYF
TGTGCCAGCAGTGGCTTCGGGGAGCAGTACTTC
>16|TRBV3-1|TRBJ2-5|NA|TRBD1
CASSQKGTGGDKTQYF
TGTGCCAGCAGCCAAAAAGGCACAGGGGGCGATAAGACCCAGTACTTC
>19|TRBV27|TRBJ2-5|NA|TRBD2
CASSPGLAGAVPRLETQYF
TGTGCCAGCAGTCCTGGACTAGCGGGAGCAGTACCCCGGCTAGAGACCCAGTACTTC
>16|TRBV20-1|TRBJ2-5|NA|TRBD2
CSASPIAGSSGETQYF
TGCAGTGCTTCACCTATAGCGGGGTCCTCCGGGGAGACCCAGTACTTC
>15|TRBV28|TRBJ2-3|once|NA
CTSSSRPSGTDTQYF
TGTACCAGCAGCTCTCGCCCTAGCGGCACAGATACGCAGTATTTT
>14|TRBV6-5|TRBJ1-4|few|NA
CASSYWGVREKLFF
TGTGCCAGCAGTTATTGGGGAGTGCGGGAAAAACTGTTTTTT
>13|TRBV20-1|TRBJ1-1|many|NA
CSATPTGTTEAFF
TGCAGTGCGACCCCGACAGGTACCACTGAAGCTTTCTTT
>15|TRBV14|TRBJ2-7|NA|NA
CASSPRGRGSYEQYF
TGTGCCAGCAGCCCCCGGGGAAGAGGGTCCTACGAGCAGTACTTC
>14|TRBV27|TRBJ1-2|many|TRBD1
CASSPRGTVYGYTF
TGTGCCAGCAGTCCCCGAGGGACAGTCTATGGCTACACCTTC
>15|TRBV5-1|TRBJ2-7|few|NA
CASSLGRESFNEQYF
TGCGCCAGCAGCTTGGGCAGGGAGTCTTTCAACGAGCAGTACTTC
>12|TRBV24-1|TRBJ2-5|many|NA
CATSDPMEAQYF
TGTGCCACCAGTGACCCCATGGAGGCCCAGTACTTC
>16|TRBV7-3|TRBJ2-1|NA|TRBD2
CAGSGSGDHDYNEQFF
TGTGCCGGCAGCGGTAGCGGGGACCATGACTACAATGAGCAGTTCTTC
>14|TRBV30|TRBJ2-2|NA|TRBD2
CAWMTSGDDGELFF
TGTGCCTGGATGACTAGCGGGGATGACGGGGAGCTGTTTTTT
>13|TRBV29-1|TRBJ1-1|few|NA
CSVDPQVGTEAFF
TGCAGCGTTGACCCTCAGGTGGGCACTGAAGCTTTCTTT
>12|TRBV5-6|TRBJ1-5|NA|NA
CASKQGSQPQHF
TGTGCCAGCAAACAAGGGAGTCAGCCCCAGCATTTT
>13|TRBV11-3|TRBJ2-2|NA|NA
CASSFSRTGELFF
TGTGCCAGCAGCTTTAGCCGCACCGGGGAGCTGTTTTTT
>16|TRBV5-1|TRBJ2-2|many|TRBD1
CASSFGDRGDTGELFF
TGCGCCAGCAGCTTTGGGGACAGGGGCGACACCGGGGAGCTGTTTTTT
>11|TRBV7-2|TRBJ2-3|once|NA
CASSARGTQYF
TGTGCCAGCAGCGCCAGAGGTACGCAGTATTTT
>16|TRBV6-2/TRBV6-3|TRBJ1-1|few|TRBD1
CASSYDGTGSFAEAFF
TGTGCCAGCAGTTACGACGGGACAGGGTCGTTCGCTGAAGCTTTCTTT
>15|TRBV11-3|TRBJ2-2|few|TRBD2
CASTATSGSTGELFF
TGTGCCAGCACTGCGACTAGCGGGAGCACCGGGGAGCTGTTTTTT
>13|TRBV6-1|TRBJ2-7|few|TRBD1
CASPGTETYEQYF
TGTGCCAGCCCGGGGACAGAGACCTACGAGCAGTACTTC
>18|TRBV9|TRBJ1-2|NA|TRBD1
CASTLGAGGLIANYGYTF
TGTGCCAGCACCCTAGGGGCAGGGGGCCTTATAGCTAACTATGGCTACACCTTC
>13|TRBV9|TRBJ2-7|NA|NA
CASSEGGRYERYF
TGTGCCAGCAGCGAAGGCGGTCGTTACGAGCGGTACTTC
>11|TRBV20-1|TRBJ2-7|NA|NA
CSARVGHEQYF
TGCAGTGCTAGAGTAGGGCACGAGCAGTACTTC
>11|TRBV4-2|TRBJ2-4|NA|NA
CASSPGTGRNF
TGTGCCAGCAGCCCAGGAACCGGGCGTAACTTC
>17|TRBV30|TRBJ2-7|NA|NA
CAWSVPGGRASPYEQYF
TGTGCCTGGAGTGTTCCAGGGGGGCGAGCATCGCCCTACGAGCAGTACTTC
>15|TRBV28|TRBJ2-5|many|NA
CASSYTPRRQETQYF
TGTGCCAGCAGTTACACACCGAGACGGCAAGAGACCCAGTACTTC
>13|TRBV29-1|TRBJ2-3|NA|NA
CSVGGIALDTQYF
TGCAGCGTTGGGGGTATTGCATTAGATACGCAGTATTTT
>14|TRBV28|TRBJ1-1|many|NA
CASSFGGFETEAFF
TGTGCCAGCAGTTTTGGAGGGTTCGAAACTGAAGCTTTCTTT
>12|TRBV30|TRBJ1-2|many|TRBD1
CAWTRGTGERTF
TGTGCCTGGACCCGTGGGACAGGGGAACGCACCTTC
>15|TRBV7-2|TRBJ2-7|NA|NA
CASSLFMGRPQVQYF
TGTGCCAGCAGCTTATTTATGGGAAGACCTCAGGTGCAGTACTTC
>18|TRBV4-3|TRBJ2-4|few|NA
CASSQDIRGGFPKNIQYF
TGCGCCAGCAGCCAAGATATCCGCGGGGGCTTTCCCAAAAACATTCAGTACTTC
>16|TRBV15|TRBJ1-4|NA|TRBD1
CATSSRYGTGDGKLFF
TGTGCCACCAGCAGTAGATACGGGACAGGGGATGGAAAACTGTTTTTT
>16|TRBV7-2|TRBJ2-7|many|TRBD2
CASSLDPTSGRLEQYF
TGTGCCAGCAGCTTAGACCCTACTAGCGGGAGGTTGGAGCAGTACTTC